This T cell receptor beta chain was obtained from a study of blood T cell repertoires in COVID-19. Across the whole study: Sites in the United States, Italy and Spain provided acute and convalescent COVID-19 samples. PBMCs, B-cell-depleted T cells, or T cells provided the cDNA or gDNA that made up the material.

Concerning this clone: A read error may produce the germline difference seen at one junction end.

Source study methods: Nucleated cell number was recorded as an estimate derived from reference gene primer amplification. Produced via immunoSEQ multiplex PCR; TCRdb's table is partial and in-frame only. Clone size and V and J calls were adopted from that table, with D and trimming inferred from the DNA. The sample holds nearly 90,000 clones, less than 80% seen once. This CDR3 is 15 amino acids long. Germline V gene data show CDR1 as KGHSH and CDR2 as LQKENI. The chain recombines TRBV18 with TRBJ1-2, with 7 positions matching TRBD1. The source material was peripheral blood. This TCR derives from a woman of 80 years or more with acute or convalescent COVID-19. As DNA, the CDR3 is TGTGCCAGCTCATCACCGGGACAGCTAGGATATGGCTACACCTTC. Amino acid sequence: CASSSPGQLGYGYTF.